This TCR beta chain comes out of a study of blood T cell repertoires in COVID-19. The overall study: Donors in the United States, Italy and Spain gave samples during acute or convalescent COVID-19. PBMCs, B-cell-depleted T cells, or T cells provided the cDNA or gDNA that made up the material.

Method: immunoSEQ multiplex PCR; TCRdb's copy keeps in-frame clones and lacks some. The sample records over 55,000 clones, 80% to 95% being singletons. Per germline, CDR1 SGDLS and CDR2 YYNGEE. The V gene end was trimmed by 0 bases and the J gene end by 5 bases; junction bases not matched to a gene: 5. The CDR3 is 15 amino acids. The receptor was derived from a man aged 55 to 69 with acute or convalescent COVID-19. Source material: peripheral blood. V gene TRBV9 combines with J gene TRBJ2-5, with 9 bases lining up with TRBD1. The chain's CDR3 is CASSVVTGGAETQYF. CDR3 nucleotides: TGTGCCAGCAGCGTAGTAACAGGGGGCGCGGAGACCCAGTACTTC.